The entry that follows covers one T cell receptor (beta chain) sequence. The data were taken from a study of blood T cell repertoires in COVID-19. Study overall: Samples of COVID-19 (acute and convalescent) were obtained from the United States, Italy and Spain. Sample material is recorded as cDNA or gDNA derived from T cells, B-cell-depleted T cells, or PBMCs.

The V gene's germline CDR1 is SGHVS and CDR2 FQNEAQ. Trimming pared 2 bases from V and 0 bases from J, leaving 4 bases between. This CDR3 is built from 14 residues. Enrollees, about 18 to 95 years old, lived in some 24 US areas. Profiling relied on immunoSEQ multiplex PCR, and the TCRdb table lists in-frame clones only, not all of them. The data show under 250,000 clones, roughly 90% seen once. The V call is TRBV7-8, the J call TRBJ1-4, with D hard to call. This receptor was obtained from a woman under 40 with acute COVID-19. The specimen was PBMCs or T cells enriched from blood (not recorded which). CDR3 coding DNA: TGTGCCAGCAGCTTAACGGCAACTAATGAAAAACTGTTTTTT. As protein: CASSLTATNEKLFF. The whole variable domain, remainder taken from reference TRBV7-8 and TRBJ1-4, is GAGVSQSPRYKVAKRGQDVALRCDPISGHVSLFWYQQALGQGPEFLTYFQNEAQLDKSGLPSDRFFAERPEGSVSTLKIQRTQQEDSAVYLCASSLTATNEKLFFGSGTQLSVL.